This TCR beta chain was profiled in a study of cytomegalovirus exposure and HLA in healthy donors. Study-wide context: Drawn from HLA-typed donors, tens of millions of unique TCRs were held in an early data release.

Study-level points and caveats: Some V segments, including TRBV6-2 and TRBV6-3, were excluded as indistinguishable. A prior analysis recorded that most TCR beta V segments were productive about 87% or about 30% of the time.

Remarks on this clone: Its target is not known.

Germline V gene data show CDR1 as SGHTS and CDR2 as YDEGEE. This CDR3 is built from 15 residues. The V end was cut by 5 bases, the J end by 6 bases, with 20 bases between. Primers for the PCR totalled 60 Vbeta and 13 Jbeta. The method was immunoSEQ multiplex PCR; TCRdb's version includes in-frame clones alone and lacks a portion of them. Among about 160,000 clones listed, 75% to 85% were seen once. This cohort consisted of healthy bone marrow donors. The material sequenced was PBMCs. This chain links TRBV5-8 with TRBJ1-2; D unresolved. The receptor's source is a man over 45 in good health and CMV-seropositive. CDR3 region: CASRDLGPDLDGYTF. The CDR3 coding sequence is TGTGCCAGCAGAGACCTGGGCCCCGATCTTGATGGCTACACCTTC.